These 21 T cell receptor beta chains came from one sample sequenced in a study of beta chain features in type 1 diabetes. Of the isolated RNA, all was reverse transcribed, and so the sequenced material was expressed TCRB transcripts. The data were produced by immunoSEQ multiplex PCR, yet TCRdb's version contains in-frame clones alone and is incomplete. The sample contains under 950,000 clones, about a sixth of which appear only once. The sample was naive CD4+ T cells from blood. These receptors all stem from a woman aged 18 to 35 in good health.

This clone turned up a few times. The V and J genes are TRBV28 and TRBJ2-7; 9 nucleotides match TRBD2. This CDR3 is 14 amino acids long. J lost 3 bases, V lost 7 bases, and 7 bases had no gene match. From germline, CDR1 is MDHEN and CDR2 SYDVKM. CDR3 sequence (DNA): TGTGCCAGCAAGGCTAGCGGGACAGACTACGAGCAGTACTTC. Residues: CASKASGTDYEQYF.

In its sample, this clone was seen a few times. The genes are TRBV10-3 and TRBJ1-1; D is unclear. CDR3 size: 15 residues. The ends were cut back, 3 bases at V and 1 base at J, with 12 bases in the middle. The V gene's germline CDR1 is ENHRY and CDR2 SYGVKD. This chain's CDR3 is CAISDHRIPNTEAFF. The CDR3 nucleotides are TGTGCCATCAGTGACCACAGAATCCCGAACACTGAAGCTTTCTTT.

On this clone: This specimen includes other DNA sequences encoding the same CDR3. CDR3 loop: CSARGFYEQYF. The DNA of the CDR3 is TGCAGTGCTAGAGGATTCTACGAGCAGTACTTC. The chain couples TRBV20-1 to TRBJ2-7, with unresolved D. Trimming left V 1 base short and J 3 bases short, with 4 bases between. Germline CDR1 is DFQATT and CDR2 is SNEGSKA (reference sequence). The CDR3 covers 11 residues.

J is TRBJ2-1 and V is TRBV11-1; 8 nucleotides match TRBD2. CDR3 length: 16 amino acids. Germline CDR1 SGHAT, CDR2 FQDESV (reference sequence). The junction had 5 bases not matched to a gene; V was cut back by 1 base and J by 3 bases. The CDR3: CASSLGALADYNEQFF. In nucleotides, the CDR3 is TGTGCCAGCAGCTTAGGGGCACTAGCGGACTACAATGAGCAGTTCTTC. The full variable domain, in which reference TRBV11-1 and TRBJ2-1 provide the parts outside the CDR3, is EAEVAQSPRYKITEKSQAVAFWCDPISGHATLYWYRQILGQGPELLVQFQDESVVDDSQLPKDRFSAERLKGVDSTLKIQPAELGDSAMYLCASSLGALADYNEQFFGPGTRLTVL.

The rearrangement uses TRBV7-2 and TRBJ2-7; the match to TRBD2 covers 7 bases. Germline CDR1 and CDR2: SGHTA and FQGNSA. The CDR3 is made up of 15 amino acids. J lost 1 base, V lost 5 bases, and 8 bases had no gene match. CDR3 sequence (DNA): TGTGCCAGCAGCATACTACGCGGGAGTTCCTACGAGCAGTACTTC. Encoded protein: CASSILRGSSYEQYF.

This chain joins TRBV6-8 and TRBJ2-4; TRBD2 aligns across 8 bases. Germline V gene data show CDR1 as MNHGY and CDR2 as SAAAGT. Losses at the gene ends were 0 bases for V and 1 base for J; bases not matched to a gene: 5. CDR3 length: 17 residues. The CDR3 protein is CASSYSFGREAKNIQYF. The CDR3 bases are TGTGCCAGCAGTTACTCGTTCGGGAGGGAGGCCAAAAACATTCAGTACTTC.

This clone has only one observation. The genes are TRBV27 and TRBJ2-1, with TRBD2 matching over 9 bases. Trimming cost V 4 bases and J 4 bases; bases outside gene matches: 8. The V gene's germline CDR1 is MNHEY and CDR2 SMNVEV (reference sequence). The CDR3 has 16 residues. The CDR3 DNA is TGTGCCAGCAGTTCCCTGGGTAGCGGGAGTTACAATGAGCAGTTCTTC. Amino acids: CASSSLGSGSYNEQFF.

This clone was counted only a few times. The gene calls are TRBV20-1 and TRBJ2-5; no firm D call. Trimming stripped 8 bases from V and 5 bases from J, with 12 bases between. This CDR3 comprises 11 residues. Germline CDR1 is DFQATT and CDR2 is SNEGSKA (reference sequence). The CDR3 reads CSPRFGETQYF. DNA of the CDR3: TGCAGTCCCAGATTTGGCGAGACCCAGTACTTC.

This chain joins TRBV27 and TRBJ2-1, with TRBD2 matching over 7 bases. From germline, CDR1 is MNHEY and CDR2 SMNVEV (reference sequence). The CDR3 loop spans 15 amino acids. J lost 7 bases, V lost 6 bases, and 12 bases had no gene match. CDR3 sequence: CASSFTWTSANEQFF. The CDR3 DNA follows: TGTGCCAGCAGCTTTACTTGGACTAGTGCTAATGAGCAGTTCTTC.

This chain links TRBV6-1 with TRBJ2-1; 11 nucleotides align to TRBD2. Looked up from germline, CDR1 is MNHNS and CDR2 is SASEGT. The junction had 4 bases not matched to a gene; V was cut back by 9 bases and J by 0 bases. The CDR3 loop spans 15 amino acids. CDR3 nucleotides: TGTGCCAGTAAGACTAGCGGGGCCTCCTACAATGAGCAGTTCTTC. Encoded protein: CASKTSGASYNEQFF.

Regarding this clone: At one end the junction does not follow the germline gene, possibly because of a read error. The V and J genes are TRBV29-1 and TRBJ1-2; no clear D gene. The germline CDR1 and CDR2 sequences are SQVTM and ANQGSEA. The CDR3 loop spans 13 amino acids. The CDR3 DNA reads TGTAGCGGCCTGGGTTCGAGGCCCTATGGCTACACCTTC. Amino acids: CSGLGSRPYGYTF.

Only a few counts were recorded for this clone. The V call is TRBV6-5, the J call TRBJ2-7; D might be TRBD2 (5 bases). Germline CDR1 MNHEY, CDR2 SVGAGI. Trimming removed 2 bases at V and 8 bases at J, with 22 bases between. This CDR3 spans 16 amino acids. DNA for the CDR3: TGTGCCAGCAGTTACCGCGGGTTCGCGGCCTCTACGCAGCAGTACTTC. Residues: CASSYRGFAASTQQYF.

This clone was observed a few times. Other DNA sequences from this sample encode an identical CDR3 as well. This chain connects TRBV14 to TRBJ1-1; TRBD1 agrees at 7 bases. The ends lost 4 bases at V and 2 bases at J; junction bases unmatched: 1. Germline V gene data show CDR1 as SGHDN and CDR2 as FVKESK. The CDR3 contains 13 residues. This chain's CDR3 is CASSRDRNTEAFF. The CDR3 DNA sequence: TGTGCCAGCAGCCGGGACAGAAACACTGAAGCTTTCTTT. Looking up the rest from reference TRBV14 and TRBJ1-1 gives the full variable domain: EAGVTQFPSHSVIEKGQTVTLRCDPISGHDNLYWYRRVMGKEIKFLLHFVKESKQDESGMPNNRFLAERTGGTYSTLKVQPAELEDSGVYFCASSRDRNTEAFFGQGTRLTVV.

V gene TRBV28 combines with J gene TRBJ2-1; 9 bases match TRBD2. The V segment lost 6 bases and the J segment 0 bases; nucleotides outside the gene matches: 3. The CDR3 spans 15 residues. CDR1 is MDHEN and CDR2 is SYDVKM in the germline V gene. The CDR3 DNA follows: TGTGCCAGCAGCCTAGCGGGGATCTCCTACAATGAGCAGTTCTTC. Translating gives CASSLAGISYNEQFF.

This clone was observed a handful of times. This rearrangement joins TRBV7-2 to TRBJ1-5; possibly TRBD1 for D (5 bases). CDR1 is SGHTA, CDR2 FQGNSA, per germline. The CDR3 consists of 12 residues. V dropped 5 bases and J dropped 11 bases, with 13 bases sitting between them. The CDR3 region has the DNA TGTGCCAGCAGCGTAGACAGTGCAGCCCAGCATTTT. It encodes CASSVDSAAQHF.

This clone came up a few times. The chain is built from TRBV28 and TRBJ2-1; D remains ambiguous. The CDR3 totals 11 residues. CDR1 MDHEN and CDR2 SYDVKM come from the germline V gene. Trimming cost V 7 bases and J 4 bases, with 5 bases left between them. The CDR3 region is CASTEYNEQFF. CDR3 sequence (DNA): TGTGCCAGCACCGAATACAATGAGCAGTTCTTC.

This clone was recorded a few times. Written as DNA, the CDR3 is TGCGCCAGCAGCTTGAACAGGGTCACAGATACGCAGTATTTT. Translation gives CASSLNRVTDTQYF. The chain has TRBV5-1 and TRBJ2-3, with D possibly being TRBD1 (6 bases). Trimming shortened V by 1 base and J by 2 bases, and 8 bases separated the two germline ends. Germline V lookup: CDR1 SGHRS, CDR2 YFSETQ. This CDR3 is built from 14 residues.

The rearrangement uses TRBV6-1 and TRBJ2-3; 10 positions match TRBD1. CDR3 size: 14 residues. V was clipped by 3 bases and J by 4 bases; unmatched bases: 1. CDR1 and CDR2 (germline): MNHNS, SASEGT. In DNA, the CDR3 is TGTGCCAGCAGTGAGACAGGGGGCTCAGATACGCAGTATTTT. It is translated as CASSETGGSDTQYF.

The chain carries TRBV10-3 and TRBJ2-5; TRBD1 matches at 7 bases. The CDR3 sequence is 12 residues long. After removal of 10 bases from V and 1 base from J, the junction contained 3 bases not matched to a gene. Germline lookup yields CDR1 ENHRY and CDR2 SYGVKD. The CDR3 coding sequence is TGTGCCACCAGACAGGGCCAAGAGACCCAGTACTTC. Amino acid sequence: CATRQGQETQYF.

This chain links TRBV28 with TRBJ1-5; a possible D gene is TRBD1 (6 bases). The V end was cut by 7 bases, the J end by 2 bases, with 15 bases between. CDR3 length equals 15 residues. CDR1 and CDR2 from the germline V gene are MDHEN and SYDVKM. CDR3 nucleotide sequence: TGTGCCAGCACCACAGGGTATTGGGGCAATCAGCCCCAGCATTTT. Its protein product is CASTTGYWGNQPQHF.

This clone occurred a few times. The chain employs TRBV19 and TRBJ2-6; the D call may be TRBD1 or TRBD2 (5 bases each). Trimming left V 5 bases short and J 0 bases short, with 8 bases between. Germline CDR1 is LNHDA and CDR2 is SQIVND (reference sequence). The CDR3 totals 15 residues. CDR3 amino acids: CASSDGASGANVLTF. The CDR3 DNA is TGTGCCAGTAGTGACGGGGCCTCTGGGGCCAACGTCCTGACTTTC. The entire variable domain, with the rest obtained from reference TRBV19 and TRBJ2-6, is as follows: DGGITQSPKYLFRKEGQNVTLSCEQNLNHDAMYWYRQDPGQGLRLIYYSQIVNDFQKGDIAEGYSVSREKKESFPLTVTSAQKNPTAFYLCASSDGASGANVLTFGAGSRLTVL.